One sample yielded the 5 T cell receptor beta chains listed below, sequenced in a study of tumor and adjacent non-tumor tissue in lung cancer. This sample's RNA came from whole unsorted tissue. Distant lung tissue was collected more than 3 cm away from the tumor edge. The library came from three nested PCR rounds adapted from ARM-PCR protocols. TCRdb independently ran MiXCR on the multiplex PCR reads; one entry per CDR3 protein. The table lists approximately 100,000 distinct CDR3 sequences, about 62% of them singletons. What was sequenced was distant non-tumor lung tissue. The receptors derive from a man aged 25 to 40 with non-small cell lung cancer.

The V gene is TRBV20-1, the J gene TRBJ1-3; D is perhaps TRBD1 (6 bases). The CDR3 is 18 residues long. Germline-derived CDR1 and CDR2 are DFQATT and SNEGSKA (reference sequence). The V and J ends lost 0 bases and 0 bases respectively, with 18 bases between them. The CDR3 sequence: CSARERAQGQSSGNTIYF. The CDR3 DNA follows: TGCAGTGCTAGAGAACGGGCCCAGGGACAAAGCTCTGGAAACACCATATATTTT.

Concerning this clonotype itself: The conserved closing phenylalanine or tryptophan is absent in this CDR3, likely reflecting a read error. The chain uses TRBV29-1 and TRBJ1-1; D not certain. Germline values: CDR1 SQVTM, CDR2 ANQGSEA. This CDR3 region has 14 residues. DNA of the CDR3: TGCAGCGTTGAATTTGCGAACATGAACTCTGAAGCTTTCATT. Translated, it gives CSVEFANMNSEAFI.

In this sample, this clonotype is medium-sized. The chain uses TRBV5-6 and TRBJ1-1; D unclear. Between the trimmed V and J ends, which lost 3 bases and 2 bases, there was a span of 5 bases. The V gene's germline CDR1 is SGHDT and CDR2 YYEEEE. CDR3 size: 12 residues. Here the CDR3 DNA reads TGTGCCAGCAGCTATACCAACACTGAAGCTTTCTTT. Its translation is CASSYTNTEAFF.

V usage is TRBV6-1 and J usage is TRBJ1-5; 11 bases align to TRBD1. CDR3 size: 14 residues. The V gene's germline CDR1 is MNHNS and CDR2 SASEGT. The CDR3 region has the DNA TGTGCAAACAGTGGACAGGGGGCTAATCAGCCCCAGCATTTT. It encodes CANSGQGANQPQHF.

Only one count was recorded for this clonotype. The rearrangement links TRBV11-2 to TRBJ1-2; D may be TRBD1 (5 bases). The CDR3 consists of 16 residues. Between the trimmed V and J ends, which lost 1 base and 1 base, there was a span of 13 bases. Germline V gives CDR1 SGHAT, CDR2 FQNNGV. CDR3 amino acids: CASSLVGQTINYGYTF. The CDR3 nucleotides read TGTGCCAGCAGCTTAGTGGGGCAGACTATTAACTATGGCTACACCTTC.